These T cell receptor beta chains were read from a single sample in a study of T-cell memory formation after mild COVID-19. TCRdb independently ran MiXCR on the 5' RACE reads; one entry per CDR3 protein. The table includes a few hundred thousand distinct CDR3 sequences, approximately 16% detected once. The sequencing input was PBMCs or a T cell subset sorted from them (not recorded which). The receptor set was obtained from a man aged 18 to 29 who had mild COVID-19 (a few samples of this study predate the infection). Cell type and time point are not known. Each CDR3 is given with its conserved first and last residue. The order of the fields is V gene, J gene, D gene, clone size, CDR3 DNA, CDR3 protein. D genes are given only for firm matches. The size field is filled for only some rows; it gives once, few, many or a size class.

v_call: TRBV7-9; j_call: TRBJ1-2; d_call: .; clone_size: .; cdr3_nt: TGTGCCAGCAGCTCCGACAGTGTCAACTATGGCTACACCTTC; cdr3_aa: CASSSDSVNYGYTF
v_call: TRBV4-3; j_call: TRBJ2-2; d_call: .; clone_size: few; cdr3_nt: TGCGCCAGCAGCCAAGAAGGAGAACATACCGGGGAGCTGTTTTTT; cdr3_aa: CASSQEGEHTGELFF
v_call: TRBV15; j_call: TRBJ1-4; d_call: .; clone_size: few; cdr3_nt: TGTGCCACCAGCAGATCTTTGGCTCAGGAAGAAAAACTGTTTTTT; cdr3_aa: CATSRSLAQEEKLFF
v_call: TRBV7-2; j_call: TRBJ2-7; d_call: TRBD2; clone_size: few; cdr3_nt: TGTGCCAGCAGCTTAAGGCTAGCGGAGACCTACGAGCAGTACTTC; cdr3_aa: CASSLRLAETYEQYF
v_call: TRBV12-3/TRBV12-4; j_call: TRBJ2-2; d_call: TRBD2; clone_size: .; cdr3_nt: TGTGCCAGCAATTCCCGACTAGCGGGGACCGGGGAGCTGTTTTTT; cdr3_aa: CASNSRLAGTGELFF
v_call: TRBV7-8; j_call: TRBJ2-3; d_call: TRBD1; clone_size: few; cdr3_nt: TGTGCCAGTAAGCTTCGGGACAGGGGCTGGGATACGCAGTATTTT; cdr3_aa: CASKLRDRGWDTQYF
v_call: TRBV7-2; j_call: TRBJ2-3; d_call: TRBD2; clone_size: .; cdr3_nt: TGTGCCAGCAGCCCAACGGGACTAGCGACTTCTCCGGATACGCAGTATTTT; cdr3_aa: CASSPTGLATSPDTQYF
v_call: TRBV27; j_call: TRBJ2-5; d_call: TRBD1; clone_size: .; cdr3_nt: TGTGCCAGCAGTTTGGGACAGGGGAGTTGGGAGACCCAGTACTTC; cdr3_aa: CASSLGQGSWETQYF
v_call: TRBV6-5; j_call: TRBJ1-1; d_call: .; clone_size: few; cdr3_nt: TGTGCCAGCAGACGGTACACTGAAGCTTTCTTT; cdr3_aa: CASRRYTEAFF
v_call: TRBV6-2/TRBV6-3; j_call: TRBJ2-5; d_call: .; clone_size: once; cdr3_nt: TGTGCCAGCGGTTACCCCGGAGAGACCCAGTACTTC; cdr3_aa: CASGYPGETQYF
v_call: TRBV11-2; j_call: TRBJ2-3; d_call: TRBD2; clone_size: few; cdr3_nt: TGTGCCAGCACCCTAAACCGACTAGCGGGGGGCACAGATACGCAGTATTTT; cdr3_aa: CASTLNRLAGGTDTQYF
v_call: TRBV5-1; j_call: TRBJ2-1; d_call: .; clone_size: many; cdr3_nt: TGCGCCAGCAGCTCAGAAACGGGATCGGGGGTGAATGAGCAGTTCTTC; cdr3_aa: CASSSETGSGVNEQFF
v_call: TRBV29-1; j_call: TRBJ2-2; d_call: .; clone_size: few; cdr3_nt: TGCAGCGTTGAAGGGCGGGGGCGAGAGACCGGGGAGCTGTTTTTT; cdr3_aa: CSVEGRGRETGELFF
v_call: TRBV12-3/TRBV12-4; j_call: TRBJ1-3; d_call: TRBD1; clone_size: .; cdr3_nt: TGTGCCAGCACCTCCACAGGGGTAGGAAACACCATATATTTT; cdr3_aa: CASTSTGVGNTIYF
v_call: TRBV5-1; j_call: TRBJ2-1; d_call: TRBD2; clone_size: few; cdr3_nt: TGCGCCAGCAGCTTGGTCCCTAGCGGGGGCAACAATGAGCAGTTCTTC; cdr3_aa: CASSLVPSGGNNEQFF
v_call: TRBV9; j_call: TRBJ2-1; d_call: TRBD2; clone_size: .; cdr3_nt: TGTGCCAGCAGCGTAGCGCCTAGCGGGTCGAATGAGCAGTTCTTC; cdr3_aa: CASSVAPSGSNEQFF
v_call: TRBV25-1; j_call: TRBJ2-5; d_call: TRBD1; clone_size: .; cdr3_nt: TGTGCCAGCAGTGAATATCCGGGACAGGGCCAAGAGACCCAGTACTTC; cdr3_aa: CASSEYPGQGQETQYF
v_call: TRBV15; j_call: TRBJ2-5; d_call: .; clone_size: many; cdr3_nt: TGTGCCACCAGCAGAGAGGCTCCAGGGAAAGAGACCCAGTACTTC; cdr3_aa: CATSREAPGKETQYF
v_call: TRBV18; j_call: TRBJ1-1; d_call: .; clone_size: few; cdr3_nt: TGTGCCAGCTCACCTTACCCGACCACGGCCCCTGAAGCTTTCTTT; cdr3_aa: CASSPYPTTAPEAFF
v_call: TRBV5-1; j_call: TRBJ1-3; d_call: .; clone_size: few; cdr3_nt: TGCGCCAGCAGCCCCCTGACGGGAAACACCATATATTTT; cdr3_aa: CASSPLTGNTIYF
v_call: TRBV7-9; j_call: TRBJ2-2; d_call: TRBD1; clone_size: .; cdr3_nt: TGTGCCAGCAGCCCGGACAGGGTGGCCGGGGAGCTGTTTTTT; cdr3_aa: CASSPDRVAGELFF
v_call: TRBV19; j_call: TRBJ1-1; d_call: .; clone_size: .; cdr3_nt: TGTGCCAGTAGTATACATCCCTCTGAAGCTTTCTTT; cdr3_aa: CASSIHPSEAFF
v_call: TRBV20-1; j_call: TRBJ2-5; d_call: .; clone_size: few; cdr3_nt: TGCAGTGCTAGAGATCCGGCTGAGGCGGGGGAGACCCAGTACTTC; cdr3_aa: CSARDPAEAGETQYF
v_call: TRBV13; j_call: TRBJ2-5; d_call: TRBD2; clone_size: few; cdr3_nt: TGTGCCAGCAGCTTTGGGGGGGGTCCTCAAGAGACCCAGTACTTC; cdr3_aa: CASSFGGGPQETQYF
v_call: TRBV27; j_call: TRBJ1-5; d_call: .; clone_size: .; cdr3_nt: TGTGCCAGCAGTTTCGTGGGAGAACGCAATCAGCCCCAGCATTTT; cdr3_aa: CASSFVGERNQPQHF
v_call: TRBV11-1; j_call: TRBJ2-1; d_call: .; clone_size: few; cdr3_nt: TGTGCCAGCAGCATAAGACAGGCCCCCTACAATGAGCAGTTCTTC; cdr3_aa: CASSIRQAPYNEQFF
v_call: TRBV9; j_call: TRBJ1-2; d_call: .; clone_size: few; cdr3_nt: TGTGCCAGCAGCGTAGCTGCGTATGGCTACACCTTC; cdr3_aa: CASSVAAYGYTF
v_call: TRBV5-1; j_call: TRBJ1-3; d_call: TRBD1; clone_size: .; cdr3_nt: TGCGCCAGCAGCTTGGTGACAGGGGGCTCCAACCCTGGAAACACCATATATTTT; cdr3_aa: CASSLVTGGSNPGNTIYF
v_call: TRBV7-9; j_call: TRBJ1-1; d_call: TRBD1; clone_size: many; cdr3_nt: TGTGCCAGCAGACTCAATCACGGGACAGAATTAGCTTTCTTT; cdr3_aa: CASRLNHGTELAFF
v_call: TRBV4-1; j_call: TRBJ1-3; d_call: .; clone_size: few; cdr3_nt: TGCGCCAGCAGCCAAAGATCTCTAGGCTCTGGAAACACCATATATTTT; cdr3_aa: CASSQRSLGSGNTIYF
v_call: TRBV12-3/TRBV12-4; j_call: TRBJ2-6; d_call: .; clone_size: many; cdr3_nt: TGTGCCAGCAGCCCCCCAGCGTTCGGGGCCAACGTCCTGACTTTC; cdr3_aa: CASSPPAFGANVLTF
v_call: TRBV7-2; j_call: TRBJ1-5; d_call: .; clone_size: .; cdr3_nt: TGTGCCAGCAGCTTCTTGGGGCGGAATCAGCCCCAGCATTTT; cdr3_aa: CASSFLGRNQPQHF
v_call: TRBV7-2; j_call: TRBJ2-3; d_call: .; clone_size: once; cdr3_nt: TGTGCCAGCAGCTTCAGCGGCGAGAATACGCAGTATTTT; cdr3_aa: CASSFSGENTQYF
v_call: TRBV7-9; j_call: TRBJ2-7; d_call: TRBD2; clone_size: .; cdr3_nt: TGTGCCAGCAGTCTTAATCGGGACTACCTCTTC; cdr3_aa: CASSLNRDYLF
v_call: TRBV7-8; j_call: TRBJ2-3; d_call: .; clone_size: many; cdr3_nt: TGTGCCAGCAGCTTACAGGCTAGCACAGATACGCAGTATTTT; cdr3_aa: CASSLQASTDTQYF